These 24 T cell receptor beta chains were sequenced from one sample in a study of blood T cell repertoires in COVID-19. Generated by immunoSEQ multiplex PCR, the TCRdb table keeps only in-frame clones and is missing some. The table lists some 260,000 clones, about 80% of them singletons. Sequencing was performed on peripheral blood. Receptors were obtained from an elderly man with acute or convalescent COVID-19.

The V call is TRBV18, the J call TRBJ2-2; a possible D gene is TRBD2 (5 bases). Per the germline V gene, CDR1 is KGHSH and CDR2 is LQKENI. The CDR3 sequence is 16 residues long. Deletions cut 5 bases from V and 5 bases from J, with 18 bases between. CDR3 residues: CASSINPPRGTGELFF. DNA for the CDR3: TGTGCCAGCTCAATTAACCCCCCCAGAGGGACCGGGGAGCTGTTTTTT.

V usage is TRBV5-1 and J usage is TRBJ2-7; D remains unclear. Germline values: CDR1 SGHRS, CDR2 YFSETQ. Between the trimmed V and J ends, which lost 0 bases and 5 bases, there was a span of 9 bases. The CDR3 is made up of 13 amino acids. CDR3 sequence (DNA): TGCGCCAGCAGCTTGGATTTTCGCGACGAGCAGTACTTC. Its protein is CASSLDFRDEQYF.

This chain uses TRBV6-6 with TRBJ1-5; TRBD1 might be the D (6 bases). Germline V lookup: CDR1 MNHNY, CDR2 SVGAGI (reference sequence). The CDR3 is made up of 16 amino acids. V lost 8 bases and J 4 bases, leaving 21 bases between the germline ends. The chain's CDR3 is CASHNPGTTWNQPQHF. Written as DNA, the CDR3 is TGTGCCAGCCACAATCCCGGGACAACTTGGAATCAGCCCCAGCATTTT.

This clone was counted a single time. This sequence joins TRBV13 and TRBJ1-3; 12 bases match TRBD1. Germline CDR1 is PRHDT and CDR2 is FYEKMQ (reference sequence). This CDR3 has 23 amino acids. Trimming cost V 5 bases and J 0 bases; bases outside gene matches: 23. The CDR3 DNA reads as TGTGCCAGCAGCACCAGACCCTTATTCCGGGACAGGGGGCGCGTAGACTCTGGAAACACCATATATTTT. It encodes CASSTRPLFRDRGRVDSGNTIYF.

This clone has a single count. The rearrangement uses TRBV24-1 and TRBJ2-6; TRBD1 matches 11 bases. Germline CDR1 KGHDR, CDR2 SFDVKD. After removal of 3 bases from V and 0 bases from J, the junction contained 9 bases not matched to a gene. The CDR3 totals 20 residues. The CDR3 here is CATSDAPGTGGSSGANVLTF. The CDR3 nucleotides are TGTGCCACCAGTGATGCACCCGGGACAGGGGGGAGCTCTGGGGCCAACGTCCTGACTTTC.

The genes are TRBV28 and TRBJ1-4, with D possibly being TRBD1 (6 bases). The V end was cut by 3 bases, the J end by 0 bases, with 8 bases between. The germline gives CDR1 MDHEN, CDR2 SYDVKM. This CDR3 has 15 amino acids. The CDR3 loop is CASSFSGATNEKLFF. DNA of the CDR3: TGTGCCAGCAGTTTCTCAGGGGCAACTAATGAAAAACTGTTTTTT.

V and J are TRBV25-1 and TRBJ2-4; TRBD1 aligns across 10 bases. The CDR3 has 15 residues. The V and J ends lost 6 bases and 5 bases, in that order; junction bases with no gene match: 7. Germline CDR1 reads MGHDK; CDR2 reads SYGVNS. The CDR3 protein is CASRPHGTGENIQYF. CDR3 DNA: TGTGCCAGCAGGCCCCACGGGACAGGGGAAAACATTCAGTACTTC.

This clone showed up just a few times. The genes are TRBV7-9 and TRBJ1-5; 10 nucleotides match TRBD1. The V gene end was trimmed by 3 bases and the J gene end by 4 bases; junction bases not matched to a gene: 9. The CDR3 has 17 amino acids. Per the germline V gene, CDR1 is SEHNR and CDR2 is FQNEAQ (reference sequence). CDR3: CASSFETGTGANQPQHF. The CDR3, as DNA: TGTGCCAGCAGCTTTGAAACCGGGACAGGGGCAAATCAGCCCCAGCATTTT.

The chain uses TRBV5-6 and TRBJ2-5; the D gene is possibly TRBD2 (7 bases). The V gene lost 3 bases and the J gene lost 1 base, with 16 bases spanning the gap. CDR1 and CDR2 (germline): SGHDT, YYEEEE. The CDR3 consists of 16 residues. CDR3 sequence reads: CASSWGGGGLQETQYF. The CDR3 DNA reads TGTGCCAGCAGCTGGGGAGGGGGAGGCCTCCAAGAGACCCAGTACTTC. Full variable domain (remainder filled in from reference TRBV5-6 and TRBJ2-5): DAGVTQSPTHLIKTRGQQVTLRCSPKSGHDTVSWYQQALGQGPQFIFQYYEEEERQRGNFPDRFSGHQFPNYSSELNVNALLLGDSALYLCASSWGGGGLQETQYFGPGTRLLVL.

The chain links TRBV6-5 to TRBJ1-2; D possibly corresponds to TRBD1 (6 bases). Trimming cost V 4 bases and J 6 bases, with 12 bases left between them. This CDR3 spans 13 amino acids. Germline loops: CDR1 MNHEY, CDR2 SVGAGI. The CDR3 loop is CASSSPGTNGYTF. CDR3 bases: TGTGCCAGCAGTTCACCGGGGACAAATGGCTACACCTTC.

This rearrangement joins TRBV28 to TRBJ1-2; D remains unclear. The V gene lost 5 bases and the J gene lost 4 bases, with 11 bases spanning the gap. There are 13 residues in the CDR3. The germline V gene has CDR1 MDHEN and CDR2 SYDVKM. The CDR3: CASSTEAAYGYTF. CDR3 nucleotide sequence: TGTGCCAGCAGTACCGAAGCGGCCTATGGCTACACCTTC.

This clone was observed once. This chain uses TRBV5-1 with TRBJ1-1; D possibly corresponds to TRBD1 (5 bases). Trimming cost V 0 bases and J 4 bases, with 13 bases left between them. The germline gives CDR1 SGHRS, CDR2 YFSETQ. CDR3 size: 15 residues. The CDR3 here is CASSLGRGSSTEAFF. DNA of the CDR3: TGCGCCAGCAGCTTGGGTAGGGGAAGCAGCACTGAAGCTTTCTTT.

The chain combines TRBV18 with TRBJ1-4; D not certain. Trimming shortened V by 5 bases and J by 4 bases, and 14 bases separated the two germline ends. The CDR3 is made up of 15 amino acids. CDR1 and CDR2 from the germline V gene are KGHSH and LQKENI. The CDR3 protein is CASSSYRSGNEKLFF. CDR3 nucleotides: TGTGCCAGCTCATCCTACAGATCTGGTAATGAAAAACTGTTTTTT.

The genes are TRBV19 and TRBJ1-2; D is perhaps TRBD1 (5 bases). The CDR3 runs 16 residues. CDR1 is LNHDA, CDR2 SQIVND, per germline (reference sequence). Trimming shortened V by 3 bases and J by 2 bases, and 16 bases separated the two germline ends. CDR3 sequence: CASSIVAGTINYGYTF. CDR3 in DNA: TGTGCCAGTAGTATTGTTGCGGGGACGATAAACTATGGCTACACCTTC.

The gene calls are TRBV24-1 and TRBJ1-1; no clear D. V was clipped by 3 bases and J by 6 bases, with 13 bases between them. The CDR3 loop spans 14 amino acids. Germline V gene data show CDR1 as KGHDR and CDR2 as SFDVKD. CDR3 DNA: TGTGCCACCAGTGATGTAGGAGGTTCGGCTGAAGCTTTCTTT. Amino acid sequence: CATSDVGGSAEAFF.

V is TRBV6-5 and J is TRBJ1-4; TRBD1 aligns across 9 bases. Germline CDR1 and CDR2: MNHEY and SVGAGI. V dropped 2 bases and J dropped 8; count of bases not matched to a gene: 6. The CDR3 has 15 amino acids. In DNA, the CDR3 is TGTGCCAGCAGTTACCTGGGGACAGGGAGGGAAAAACTGTTTTTT. Its protein product is CASSYLGTGREKLFF.

This clone was picked up a small number of times. The gene calls are TRBV5-1 and TRBJ1-6, with 8 bases fitting TRBD1. This CDR3 has 15 amino acids. Germline V gene data show CDR1 as SGHRS and CDR2 as YFSETQ. After removal of 3 bases from V and 7 bases from J, the junction contained 6 bases not matched to a gene. CDR3: CASSSWTGINSPLHF. In nucleotides, the CDR3 is TGCGCCAGCAGCTCTTGGACAGGGATAAATTCACCCCTCCACTTT.

This clone was counted between two and nine times. The chain is built from TRBV6-1 and TRBJ1-2; TRBD1 matches 9 bases. CDR3 length: 15 amino acids. Germline V CDR1 and CDR2: MNHNS, SASEGT. V gave up 0 bases and J gave up 13 bases; unmatched junction bases: 12. The CDR3 protein is CASSEALMGQGGSTF. As DNA, the CDR3 is TGTGCCAGCAGTGAAGCGCTTATGGGACAGGGAGGAAGCACCTTC.

The gene calls are TRBV2 and TRBJ2-3; TRBD1 matches at 7 bases. V was pared by 6 bases and J by 8 bases, with 5 bases of the junction left unmatched. This CDR3 has 12 residues. Germline values: CDR1 SNHLY, CDR2 FYNNEI. DNA of the CDR3: TGTGCCAGCAGGACAGGGTTCGGTACGCAGTATTTT. As protein: CASRTGFGTQYF.

The chain couples TRBV28 to TRBJ2-2, with TRBD2 as a possible D gene (5 bases). CDR3 length equals 13 residues. CDR1 is MDHEN and CDR2 is SYDVKM in the germline V gene. V was pared by 6 bases and J by 7 bases, with 12 bases between. Here the CDR3 DNA reads TGTGCCAGCAGCCTTTTCCGGGACGGGGAGCTGTTTTTT. Its translation: CASSLFRDGELFF.

The chain carries TRBV5-6 and TRBJ2-1; perhaps TRBD1 as D (6 bases). The CDR3 spans 15 residues. V was shortened by 4 bases and J by 1 base, with 12 bases between the two germline ends. The germline V gene encodes CDR1 SGHDT and CDR2 YYEEEE. In DNA, the CDR3 is TGTGCCAGCAGCCATCCGACAGGATCCTACAATGAGCAGTTCTTC. Protein sequence: CASSHPTGSYNEQFF.

This clone was detected once. V usage is TRBV24-1 and J usage is TRBJ1-2; 7 bases agree with TRBD1. The CDR3 has 15 amino acids. CDR1 and CDR2 from the germline V gene are KGHDR and SFDVKD. Trimming cost V 3 bases and J 1 base; bases outside gene matches: 4. This CDR3 reads CATSDNRGGNYGYTF. For the CDR3, the DNA is TGTGCCACCAGTGATAACAGGGGAGGTAACTATGGCTACACCTTC.

The chain uses TRBV19 and TRBJ1-1; 9 positions agree with TRBD1. The V gene's germline CDR1 is LNHDA and CDR2 SQIVND (reference sequence). The junction had 1 base not matched to a gene; V was cut back by 5 bases and J by 0 bases. There are 14 residues in the CDR3. The CDR3 reads CASSRDRVNTEAFF. CDR3 DNA sequence: TGTGCCAGTAGTCGGGACAGGGTGAACACTGAAGCTTTCTTT.

The chain has TRBV21-1 and TRBJ2-7; the table's TRBD2 call for D was not verified on the DNA. TRBV21-1 is a pseudogene. This CDR3 has 16 residues. In DNA form, the CDR3 reads TGTGCCAGCAGCAAACCGTTAGCGGGAGGGCCCCACGAGCAGTACTTC. Residues: CASSKPLAGGPHEQYF.